These T cell receptor beta chains were read from a single sample in a study of beta chain features in type 1 diabetes. The assay was immunoSEQ multiplex PCR, and TCRdb's table has in-frame clones only and misses some. This table has about 470,000 clones, about 32% appearing once. Sequencing was performed on naive CD4+ T cells from blood. These receptors originate from a man between 18 and 29 years old in good health. CDR3s include the opening cysteine and the closing phenylalanine or tryptophan. The order of the fields is D gene, V gene, J gene, clone size, CDR3 DNA, CDR3 protein. D genes are given only for firm matches. Only some rows state a clone size, as once, few, many or a class for expanded clones.

>NA|TRBV15|TRBJ1-1|NA
TGTGCCACCAGCACCCCTAGGGGGGTAGCGGGAGCTTTCTTT
CATSTPRGVAGAFF
>TRBD1|TRBV29-1|TRBJ1-1|NA
TGCAGCGTGGGCGGGACAGCAAACACTGAAGCTTTCTTT
CSVGGTANTEAFF
>TRBD2|TRBV12-5|TRBJ2-5|NA
TGTGCTAGTGGTGCGGGACTAGCGGGAAGCCAAGAGACCCAGTACTTC
CASGAGLAGSQETQYF
>NA|TRBV30|TRBJ1-1|NA
TGTGCCTGGAGTCCCCGGCGACAGAACACTGAAGCTTTCTTT
CAWSPRRQNTEAFF
>NA|TRBV5-4|TRBJ2-3|NA
TGTGCCAGCAGCCCTATTCAGGGCACAGATACGCAGTATTTT
CASSPIQGTDTQYF
>TRBD1|TRBV29-1|TRBJ2-1|few
TGCAGCGTTGCAGCAGGGGGTACCTACAATGAGCAGTTCTTC
CSVAAGGTYNEQFF
>NA|TRBV30|TRBJ2-1|NA
TGTGCCTGGAGTGGAAGGCTTAGGGGCAATGAGCAGTTCTTC
CAWSGRLRGNEQFF
>NA|TRBV29-1|TRBJ1-2|few
TGCAGCGTTGAGCGCAGTTATGGCTACACCTTC
CSVERSYGYTF
>TRBD2|TRBV29-1|TRBJ2-2|few
TGCAGCGCGGGGACTAGCGGGAACACCGGGGAGCTGTTTTTT
CSAGTSGNTGELFF
>NA|TRBV30|TRBJ1-5|NA
TGTGCCTGGAGTGTAGGGGCAGAGAATCAGCCCCAGCATTTT
CAWSVGAENQPQHF
>TRBD1|TRBV7-6|TRBJ1-3|NA
TGTGCCAGCAGCTCAAGAACAGGGGGCTCTGGAAACACCATATATTTT
CASSSRTGGSGNTIYF
>TRBD2|TRBV7-9|TRBJ2-3|NA
TGTGCCAGCATCACGCGGGAGCCCACAGATACGCAGTATTTT
CASITREPTDTQYF
>NA|TRBV9|TRBJ1-1|NA
TGTGCCAGCAGCCCATGGGACGGTAACACTGAAGCTTTCTTT
CASSPWDGNTEAFF
>TRBD2|TRBV13|TRBJ2-7|NA
TGTGCCAGCAGCTCTACCCGACTAGCGGGAGGATTCGAGCAGTACTTC
CASSSTRLAGGFEQYF
>NA|TRBV14|TRBJ2-7|NA
TGTGCCAGCAGCCCACGGACTACCGCCCGGAGGTCGTACGAGCAGTACTTC
CASSPRTTARRSYEQYF
>NA|TRBV30|TRBJ2-3|NA
TGTGCCTGGAGCGTGACTCCCGGGACCTCTTTCGGGGCGCAGTATTTT
CAWSVTPGTSFGAQYF
>NA|TRBV4-3|TRBJ2-3|NA
TGCGCCAGCAGCCAAGACAGGTCAACGCAGTATTTT
CASSQDRSTQYF
>NA|TRBV4-2|TRBJ1-3|NA
TGTGCCAGCAGCCAAGTAATTAACTCTGGAAACACCATATATTTT
CASSQVINSGNTIYF
>NA|TRBV30|TRBJ2-2|few
TGTGCCTGGACCCCTACGAACACCGGGGAGCTGTTTTTT
CAWTPTNTGELFF
>NA|TRBV15|TRBJ1-2|NA
TGTGCCACCAGCAGAGATGGACAGAACTATGGCTACACCTTC
CATSRDGQNYGYTF
>NA|TRBV6-6|TRBJ2-3|NA
TGTGCCAGCAGTACACGACACTTAGATACGCAGTATTTT
CASSTRHLDTQYF
>NA|TRBV6-5|TRBJ2-4|NA
TGTGCCAGCAGATACTATGGACGCGAAACCCCCCAGTACTTC
CASRYYGRETPQYF
>NA|TRBV5-1|TRBJ2-1|NA
TGCGCCAGCAGCTTGGTAGATGAGCAGTTCTTC
CASSLVDEQFF
>TRBD2|TRBV4-1|TRBJ2-7|NA
TGCGCCAGCAGCCAAGACTTGACTAGCTTCTACGAGCAGTACTTC
CASSQDLTSFYEQYF
>NA|TRBV11-2|TRBJ2-7|once
TGTGCCAGCAGCTTAGTAGGGTACGAGCAGTACTTC
CASSLVGYEQYF
>TRBD2|TRBV6-1|TRBJ2-5|NA
TGTGCCAGCAGTGAAGGGGGGAGGGGCAGGGAGCGGCTGCAGACCCAGTACTTC
CASSEGGRGRERLQTQYF
>TRBD2|TRBV7-2|TRBJ2-7|NA
TGTGCCAGCAGCTTAGACCTGGCGGGAGGGAGTTACGAGCAGTACTTC
CASSLDLAGGSYEQYF
>NA|TRBV30|TRBJ1-4|few
TGTGCCGGAGCAGCGAATAATGAAAAACTGTTTTTT
CAGAANNEKLFF
>TRBD2|TRBV19|TRBJ2-7|NA
TGTGCCAGTAGTATCTTAGCGGGAGTCGACGAGCAGTACTTC
CASSILAGVDEQYF
>TRBD1|TRBV2|TRBJ2-2|NA
TGTGCCAGCAGGGGGGACAGCCCCGGGATCGGGGAGCTGTTTTTT
CASRGDSPGIGELFF
>TRBD2|TRBV7-6|TRBJ2-5|NA
TGTGCCAGCAGCTCTTGGACTAGCGGGAGGGCCCGAGAGACCCAGTACTTC
CASSSWTSGRARETQYF
>TRBD1|TRBV4-1|TRBJ2-7|NA
TGCGCCAGCAGCCAAGCCGGGACAGGGATCTACGAGCAGTACTTC
CASSQAGTGIYEQYF
>NA|TRBV7-7|TRBJ2-5|NA
TGTGCCAGCAGCTTCGCCGGACAAGAGACCCAGTACTTC
CASSFAGQETQYF
>NA|TRBV15|TRBJ2-5|NA
TGTGCCACCAGCTCGCAGGGTGGAGAGACCCAGTACTTC
CATSSQGGETQYF
>NA|TRBV30|TRBJ1-2|NA
TGTGCCTGGAGTAAGTCCGGACACCGACCCTATGGCTACACCTTC
CAWSKSGHRPYGYTF
>TRBD1|TRBV14|TRBJ2-1|few
TGTGCCAGCAGCCAAGGGACAGGGAGAGAGCAGTTCTTC
CASSQGTGREQFF
>NA|TRBV7-2|TRBJ2-5|NA
TGTGCCAGCAGCTTAGACTCTGACGGCCGTTGGGCCCAGTACTTC
CASSLDSDGRWAQYF
>NA|TRBV5-1|TRBJ2-1|NA
TGCGCCAGCAGCTTGGATATGACTAGTCTTAATGAGCAGTTCTTC
CASSLDMTSLNEQFF
>NA|TRBV30|TRBJ2-7|few
TGTGCCTGGAGTCGGGACCCCTACGAGCAGTACTTC
CAWSRDPYEQYF